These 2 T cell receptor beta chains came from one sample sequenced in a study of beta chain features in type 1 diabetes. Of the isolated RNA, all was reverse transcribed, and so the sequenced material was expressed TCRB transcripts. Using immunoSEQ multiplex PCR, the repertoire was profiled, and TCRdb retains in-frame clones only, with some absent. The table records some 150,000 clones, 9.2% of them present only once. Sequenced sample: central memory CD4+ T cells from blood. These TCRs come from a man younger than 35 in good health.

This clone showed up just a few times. CDR3 DNA sequence: TGTGCCAGCAGCTCCCGGGGGAATTCACCCCTCCACTTT. This encodes CASSSRGNSPLHF. The chain couples TRBV14 to TRBJ1-6; D may be TRBD1 (5 bases). CDR3 size: 13 residues. V was pared by 5 bases and J by 7 bases, with 9 bases between. Looked up from germline, CDR1 is SGHDN and CDR2 is FVKESK.

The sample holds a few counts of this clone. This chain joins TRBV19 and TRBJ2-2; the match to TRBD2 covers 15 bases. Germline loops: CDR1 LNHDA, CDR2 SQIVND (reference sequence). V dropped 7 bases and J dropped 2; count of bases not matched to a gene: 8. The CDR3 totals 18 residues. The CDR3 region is CASNTGLAGGLNTGELFF. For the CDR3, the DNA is TGTGCCAGTAATACGGGACTAGCGGGGGGCCTAAACACCGGGGAGCTGTTTTTT.